The clone carrying this TCR beta chain was counted between two and nine times. Trimming shortened V by 3 bases and J by 7 bases, and 9 bases separated the two germline ends. The CDR3 runs 11 residues. The germline V gene has CDR1 SQVTM and CDR2 ANQGSEA. This record belongs to a study of cytomegalovirus exposure and HLA in healthy donors. This PCR relied on a set of 60 Vbeta primers and 13 Jbeta primers. Sequencing was performed with immunoSEQ multiplex PCR; in TCRdb, only in-frame clones are kept and a portion is missing. The sample consists of under 150,000 clones, around 68% of them appearing once. This TCR was recovered from a woman between 35 and 50 years old in good health and CMV-seropositive. The specimen sequenced was PBMCs. J is TRBJ1-2 and V is TRBV29-1; D is ambiguous. CDR3 region: CSVDPTLGYTF. CDR3 sequence (DNA): TGCAGCGTTGACCCGACTCTTGGCTACACCTTC.